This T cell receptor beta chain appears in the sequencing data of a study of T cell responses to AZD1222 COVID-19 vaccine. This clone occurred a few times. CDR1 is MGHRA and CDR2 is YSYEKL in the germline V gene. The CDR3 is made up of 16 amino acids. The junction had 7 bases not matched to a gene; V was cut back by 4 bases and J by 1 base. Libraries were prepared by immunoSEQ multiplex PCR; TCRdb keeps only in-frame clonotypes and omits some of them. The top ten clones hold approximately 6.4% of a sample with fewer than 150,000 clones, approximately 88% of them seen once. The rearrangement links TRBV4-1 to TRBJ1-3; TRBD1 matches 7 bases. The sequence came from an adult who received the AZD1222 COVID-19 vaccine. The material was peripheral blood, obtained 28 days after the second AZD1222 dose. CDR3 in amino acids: CASSPGTAGSGNTIYF. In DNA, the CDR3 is TGCGCCAGCAGCCCCGGGACAGCGGGTTCTGGAAACACCATATATTTT.